The 27 T cell receptor beta chains given below trace back to one sample, sequenced in a study of blood T cell repertoires in COVID-19. The repertoire was sequenced with immunoSEQ multiplex PCR; TCRdb's copy has only in-frame clones and lacks some. The sample has 210,000 or so clones; 75% to 90% are singletons. The material sequenced was peripheral blood. The receptors originated from a human donor in a cohort sampled during active COVID-19.

The rearrangement uses TRBV18 and TRBJ2-7; 10 nucleotides match TRBD1. Per germline, CDR1 KGHSH and CDR2 LQKENI. The CDR3 runs to 14 residues. V trimming: 4 bases; J trimming: 2 bases; junction bases outside the gene matches: 2. CDR3: CASSQDRGPYEQYF. DNA of the CDR3: TGTGCCAGCTCACAAGACAGGGGGCCCTACGAGCAGTACTTC.

This chain joins TRBV4-1 and TRBJ2-7; D is uncertain. The V gene's germline CDR1 is MGHRA and CDR2 YSYEKL. This CDR3 is 14 amino acids long. The V end lost 1 base, the J end lost 4 bases, and 11 bases lay between the germline ends. DNA for the CDR3: TGCGCCAGCAGCCAAGGGCAGTTCGGGTACGAGCAGTACTTC. Its translation is CASSQGQFGYEQYF.

The V gene is TRBV23-1, the J gene TRBJ2-3, with D maybe TRBD2 (5 bases). TRBV23-1 is an ORF; its function is uncertain. V lost 3 bases, J lost 2 bases, and 33 bases lay in between. The CDR3 spans 22 residues. The chain's CDR3 is CASSQEEKQTNLPPIHTDTQYF. For the CDR3, the DNA is TGCGCCAGCAGTCAGGAGGAGAAACAGACGAACCTTCCACCCATACACACAGATACGCAGTATTTT.

The chain couples TRBV28 to TRBJ1-5; the match to TRBD1 covers 9 bases. The junction had 8 bases not matched to a gene; V was cut back by 5 bases and J by 6 bases. This CDR3 region has 15 residues. Germline V gene sequence: CDR1 MDHEN, CDR2 SYDVKM. CDR3 nucleotide sequence: TGTGCCAGCAGTACTATTGGGACAGGGAGTCAGCCCCAGCATTTT. This gives the protein CASSTIGTGSQPQHF.

The rearrangement joins TRBV7-8 to TRBJ1-5; D gene ambiguous. This CDR3 contains 15 residues. With 5 bases removed from V and 0 bases from J, the gap between germline ends came to 11 bases. CDR1 is SGHVS, CDR2 FQNEAQ, per germline. Written as DNA, the CDR3 is TGTGCCAGCAGCCGCTTGGCGGGTAGCAATCAGCCCCAGCATTTT. Translation: CASSRLAGSNQPQHF.

V and J are TRBV6-5 and TRBJ2-3; tentative D call: TRBD2 (6 bases). Germline lookup yields CDR1 MNHEY and CDR2 SVGAGI. The CDR3 contains 13 residues. The germline V and J ends were trimmed by 2 bases and 7 bases, with 10 bases remaining between them. This chain's CDR3 is CASSYTGEYTQYF. In nucleotides, the CDR3 is TGTGCCAGCAGTTACACGGGAGAGTATACGCAGTATTTT.

The genes are TRBV10-3 and TRBJ1-1; D is unclear. CDR1 and CDR2 from the germline V gene are ENHRY and SYGVKD. The CDR3 is made up of 11 amino acids. With 4 bases removed from V and 4 bases from J, the gap between germline ends came to 4 bases. This chain's CDR3 is CAISGSTEAFF. CDR3 sequence (DNA): TGTGCCATCAGTGGCAGCACTGAAGCTTTCTTT.

The chain has TRBV29-1 and TRBJ1-2; unclear D gene. Trimming took off 8 bases at V and 0 bases at J, with 16 bases between the two ends. Germline CDR1 reads SQVTM; CDR2 reads ANQGSEA. The CDR3 covers 14 residues. The CDR3 spells CSTAVGVANYGYTF. The CDR3 coding sequence is TGCAGCACAGCTGTCGGGGTAGCTAACTATGGCTACACCTTC.

J is TRBJ2-1 and V is TRBV4-3; TRBD2 matches at 8 bases. Germline loops: CDR1 LGHNA, CDR2 YSLEER. CDR3 length: 16 amino acids. V shed 1 base, J shed 8 bases, and the junction held 10 bases outside the gene matches. The CDR3 loop is CASSQGNGRAGDEQFF. Written as DNA, the CDR3 is TGCGCCAGCAGCCAAGGGAACGGGAGGGCCGGCGATGAGCAGTTCTTC.

The chain employs TRBV28 and TRBJ2-7; 7 bases agree with TRBD1. The CDR3 is 13 amino acids. V was pared by 6 bases and J by 2 bases, with 4 bases of the junction left unmatched. Germline assignment: CDR1 MDHEN and CDR2 SYDVKM. The CDR3 spells CASSQGQPYEQYF. CDR3 sequence (DNA): TGTGCCAGCAGCCAGGGACAGCCCTACGAGCAGTACTTC.

The rearrangement uses TRBV19 and TRBJ1-5, with 8 positions matching TRBD1. Looked up from germline, CDR1 is LNHDA and CDR2 is SQIVND (reference sequence). This CDR3 is 16 amino acids long. With V trimmed by 4 bases and J by 4 bases, 9 bases remained unmatched. CDR3: CASSTLPGQVNQPQHF. The CDR3 DNA reads TGTGCCAGTAGTACCCTACCGGGACAGGTAAATCAGCCCCAGCATTTT.

V usage is TRBV18 and J usage is TRBJ2-7, with TRBD2 identical over 11 bases. V shed 1 base and J 7 bases; nucleotides not matched to a gene: 6. This CDR3 is built from 15 residues. Germline CDR1 is KGHSH and CDR2 is LQKENI. CDR3 amino acids: CASSPRVAGGNEQYF. DNA of the CDR3: TGTGCCAGCTCACCACGGGTAGCGGGAGGGAATGAGCAGTACTTC.

The chain recombines TRBV20-1 with TRBJ1-1, with 8 nucleotides matching TRBD1. Germline-derived CDR1 and CDR2 are DFQATT and SNEGSKA (reference sequence). CDR3 size: 14 residues. J lost 6 bases, V lost 3 bases, and 9 bases had no gene match. CDR3 bases: TGCAGTGCTAGTAAACAGGGGGTTATCGCTGAAGCTTTCTTT. Amino acid sequence: CSASKQGVIAEAFF.

V is TRBV9 and J is TRBJ1-2, with no clear D. V lost 3 bases, J lost 6 bases, and 18 bases lay in between. Germline V lookup: CDR1 SGDLS, CDR2 YYNGEE. The CDR3 contains 15 residues. For the CDR3, the DNA is TGTGCCAGCAGCGCAATGACCGGACTGATCCATGGCTACACCTTC. The encoded protein is CASSAMTGLIHGYTF.

The rearrangement uses TRBV28 and TRBJ1-2; 8 nucleotides agree with TRBD1. The germline CDR1 and CDR2 sequences are MDHEN and SYDVKM. The V segment lost 2 bases and the J segment 7 bases; nucleotides outside the gene matches: 6. The CDR3 spans 14 residues. The CDR3 sequence is CASSLPGGARGYTF. The CDR3 DNA is TGTGCCAGCAGTTTACCAGGGGGCGCCCGTGGCTACACCTTC.

The DNA of the CDR3 is TGTGCCAGCAGCAAGGACGCGGGAGAGGAAAAACTGTTTTTT. The encoded protein is CASSKDAGEEKLFF. The chain employs TRBV21-1 and TRBJ1-4. TRBV21-1 is a listed pseudogene. This CDR3 has 14 residues.

The chain is built from TRBV28 and TRBJ2-6, with D possibly matching TRBD1 (6 bases). V gave up 2 bases and J gave up 4 bases, with 12 bases separating them. Germline V gives CDR1 MDHEN, CDR2 SYDVKM. The CDR3 sequence is 16 residues long. The CDR3 region is CASSLGGSLGANVLTF. The DNA for the CDR3 is TGTGCCAGCAGTTTAGGGGGCTCGTTAGGGGCCAACGTCCTGACTTTC.

This chain links TRBV7-9 with TRBJ2-2; no clear D. The CDR3 runs to 14 residues. The germline V gene encodes CDR1 SEHNR and CDR2 FQNEAQ (reference sequence). Trimming removed 2 bases from V and 8 bases from J, with 12 bases in between. The DNA of the CDR3 is TGTGCCAGCAGCTTACGGCGGAGTTTAGGGGAGCTGTTTTTT. This codes for CASSLRRSLGELFF.

The gene calls are TRBV28 and TRBJ2-2, with D unresolved. This CDR3 contains 15 residues. Per germline, CDR1 MDHEN and CDR2 SYDVKM. The germline V and J ends were trimmed by 3 bases and 2 bases, with 10 bases remaining between them. The CDR3, as DNA: TGTGCCAGCAGTTTCGGCGGAATTAACACCGGGGAGCTGTTTTTT. The encoded protein is CASSFGGINTGELFF.

This chain connects TRBV24-1 to TRBJ1-4; no clear D gene. V lost 6 bases and J 3 bases, leaving 22 bases between the germline ends. Germline loops: CDR1 KGHDR, CDR2 SFDVKD. There are 18 residues in the CDR3. This CDR3 reads CATSSGKIQRGANEKLFF. For the CDR3, the DNA is TGTGCCACCAGTTCCGGGAAAATTCAGCGCGGGGCTAATGAAAAACTGTTTTTT.

V is TRBV28 and J is TRBJ2-7; TRBD1 matches 7 bases. The CDR3 contains 14 residues. V trimming: 6 bases; J trimming: 5 bases; junction bases outside the gene matches: 10. Germline V CDR1 and CDR2: MDHEN, SYDVKM. The CDR3, as DNA: TGTGCCAGCAGACAAGGGACAGCGAGAAACGAGCAGTACTTC. This translates into CASRQGTARNEQYF.

The chain couples TRBV7-2 to TRBJ1-1, with 8 positions matching TRBD1. The junction had 9 bases not matched to a gene; V was cut back by 4 bases and J by 8 bases. The CDR3 runs 14 residues. The germline V gene encodes CDR1 SGHTA and CDR2 FQGNSA. This CDR3 reads CASSSRQGAGEAFF. CDR3 nucleotides: TGTGCCAGCAGCTCCCGGCAGGGGGCAGGGGAAGCTTTCTTT.

This clone was counted once. The rearrangement uses TRBV28 and TRBJ1-4, with D hard to call. Trimming stripped 3 bases from V and 0 bases from J, with 11 bases between. CDR1 MDHEN and CDR2 SYDVKM come from the germline V gene. The CDR3 covers 16 residues. Here the CDR3 reads CASSFPGDATNEKLFF. The CDR3 DNA follows: TGTGCCAGCAGTTTTCCCGGGGATGCAACTAATGAAAAACTGTTTTTT. The whole variable domain, remainder taken from reference TRBV28 and TRBJ1-4, is DVKVTQSSRYLVKRTGEKVFLECVQDMDHENMFWYRQDPGLGLRLIYFSYDVKMKEKGDIPEGYSVSREKKERFSLILESASTNQTSMYLCASSFPGDATNEKLFFGSGTQLSVL.

The table lists this clone with a count of one. The genes are TRBV30 and TRBJ1-2, with D hard to call. CDR1 and CDR2 (germline): GTSNPN, SVGIG (reference sequence). The V gene lost 5 bases and the J gene lost 3 bases, with 19 bases spanning the gap. The CDR3 has 15 residues. CDR3 loop: CAWYLGREEDYGYTF. CDR3 nucleotides: TGTGCCTGGTACCTGGGAAGGGAGGAGGACTATGGCTACACCTTC.

The chain employs TRBV19 and TRBJ2-1; TRBD2 agrees at 10 bases. CDR1 LNHDA and CDR2 SQIVND come from the germline V gene (reference sequence). The CDR3 runs to 14 residues. With V trimmed by 7 bases and J by 4 bases, 4 bases remained unmatched. CDR3 residues: CASMRTSGYNEQFF. The CDR3 DNA follows: TGTGCCAGTATGAGGACTAGCGGTTACAATGAGCAGTTCTTC.

CDR3 sequence: CASSLGLYSGTKVNEQFF. CDR3 nucleotides: TGTGCCAGCAGTTTAGGTCTCTATTCCGGGACTAAGGTCAATGAGCAGTTCTTC. The gene calls are TRBV28 and TRBJ2-1, with 7 bases fitting TRBD2. The V gene's germline CDR1 is MDHEN and CDR2 SYDVKM. This CDR3 spans 18 amino acids. The ends lost 2 bases at V and 6 bases at J; junction bases unmatched: 16.

V and J are TRBV5-4 and TRBJ2-6; no clear D gene. This CDR3 is 14 amino acids long. Germline V gene data show CDR1 as SGHNT and CDR2 as YYREEE (reference sequence). V lost 3 bases to trimming and J lost 0 bases, with 4 bases between them. Here the CDR3 DNA reads TGTGCCAGCAGCTCCGGCTCTGGGGCCAACGTCCTGACTTTC. Translated, it gives CASSSGSGANVLTF.